The 10 T cell receptor beta chains listed next were all sequenced from one sample in a study of blood T cell repertoires in COVID-19. The method was immunoSEQ multiplex PCR; TCRdb's version includes in-frame clones alone and lacks a portion of them. The sample contains 200,000 or so clones, roughly four fifths of which appear only once. The sample was peripheral blood. The receptors shown here come from a middle-aged woman with acute or convalescent COVID-19.

Details on this clone: Different DNA sequences within this sample yield the same CDR3. The chain joins TRBV6-5 to TRBJ1-2, with 7 bases aligning to TRBD1. The CDR3 has 12 amino acids. Germline V gives CDR1 MNHEY, CDR2 SVGAGI. The junction had 0 bases not matched to a gene; V was cut back by 0 bases and J by 8 bases. CDR3 nucleotides: TGTGCCAGCAGTTACTCGACAGGGGGCTACACCTTC. The encoded protein is CASSYSTGGYTF.

The CDR3 DNA reads TGTGCCAGCAGCCCTACTAGCGGGGGGATCTATGAGCAGTTCTTC. As protein: CASSPTSGGIYEQFF. This chain joins TRBV7-3 and TRBJ2-1; 12 bases align to TRBD2. The CDR3 loop spans 15 amino acids. V trimming: 5 bases; J trimming: 8 bases; junction bases outside the gene matches: 7. Germline V CDR1 and CDR2: SGHTA, FQGTGA.

The chain couples TRBV28 to TRBJ1-1; D unresolved. Trimming pared 7 bases from V and 0 bases from J, leaving 9 bases between. This CDR3 contains 13 residues. The germline V gene has CDR1 MDHEN and CDR2 SYDVKM. The chain's CDR3 is CASNEAMNTEAFF. CDR3 sequence (DNA): TGTGCCAGCAATGAGGCAATGAACACTGAAGCTTTCTTT.

The rearrangement links TRBV2 to TRBJ2-4; TRBD2 agrees at 7 bases. The V and J ends lost 3 bases and 4 bases, in that order; junction bases with no gene match: 0. The CDR3 is made up of 13 amino acids. From germline, CDR1 is SNHLY and CDR2 FYNNEI. This CDR3 reads CASSEGGKNIQYF. CDR3 DNA sequence: TGTGCCAGCAGTGAGGGGGGGAAAAACATTCAGTACTTC.

CDR3 sequence reads: CSAGTGLGKTQYF. CDR3 DNA sequence: TGCAGCGCTGGGACAGGGTTGGGGAAGACCCAGTACTTC. The rearrangement uses TRBV29-1 and TRBJ2-5; 9 bases align to TRBD1. V dropped 7 bases and J dropped 6; count of bases not matched to a gene: 9. Germline lookup yields CDR1 SQVTM and CDR2 ANQGSEA. The CDR3 covers 13 residues. The full variable domain, completed using reference TRBV29-1 and TRBJ2-5, is SAVISQKPSRDICQRGTSLTIQCQVDSQVTMMFWYRQQPGQSLTLIATANQGSEATYESGFVIDKFPISRPNLTFSTLTVSNMSPEDSSIYLCSAGTGLGKTQYFGPGTRLLVL.

This sequence joins TRBV19 and TRBJ2-4; maybe TRBD1 (6 bases). The CDR3 totals 16 residues. Trimming cost V 3 bases and J 0 bases, with 12 bases left between them. Germline CDR1 LNHDA, CDR2 SQIVND (reference sequence). CDR3 nucleotides: TGTGCCAGTAGTATCGGGACACGCCTAGCCAAAAACATTCAGTACTTC. Protein product: CASSIGTRLAKNIQYF.

The chain employs TRBV28 and TRBJ2-1; 9 positions agree with TRBD1. V gave up 1 base and J gave up 7 bases; unmatched junction bases: 5. Germline values: CDR1 MDHEN, CDR2 SYDVKM. This CDR3 comprises 15 residues. The CDR3 spells CASSLSGQGKNEQFF. Here the CDR3 DNA reads TGTGCCAGCAGTTTATCGGGACAGGGAAAGAATGAGCAGTTCTTC.

The V gene is TRBV4-1, the J gene TRBJ2-2; no clear D. V was pared by 2 bases and J by 7 bases, with 14 bases between. This CDR3 region has 15 residues. Germline CDR1 and CDR2: MGHRA and YSYEKL. The CDR3 protein is CASSQTVISGGELFF. CDR3 nucleotide sequence: TGCGCCAGCAGCCAAACGGTAATTTCCGGCGGGGAGCTGTTTTTT.

This rearrangement joins TRBV29-1 to TRBJ2-3; D might be TRBD2 (6 bases). The CDR3 has 15 residues. Germline CDR1 SQVTM, CDR2 ANQGSEA. V shed 4 bases and J shed 0 bases, with 14 bases lying between them. The CDR3 reads CSVVGDWTSTDTQYF. For the CDR3, the DNA is TGCAGCGTTGTCGGGGACTGGACTAGCACAGATACGCAGTATTTT.

This clone came up once. The genes are TRBV27 and TRBJ1-5; D gene uncertain. CDR1 is MNHEY, CDR2 SMNVEV, per germline (reference sequence). The CDR3 is 14 amino acids. V was pared by 3 bases and J by 6 bases, with 12 bases between. CDR3 amino acids: CASSFSGAGQPQHF. The DNA for the CDR3 is TGTGCCAGCAGTTTCTCGGGCGCGGGTCAGCCCCAGCATTTT.